This TCR beta chain was retrieved from a study of cytomegalovirus exposure and HLA in healthy donors. The study ran its PCR with 60 Vbeta and 13 Jbeta primers. Method: immunoSEQ multiplex PCR; TCRdb's copy keeps in-frame clones and lacks some. The sample consists of 77,000 or so clones, around 84% of them appearing once. This clone occurred a few times. Its antigen is not known. This CDR3 has 15 amino acids. V gave up 6 bases and J gave up 1 base; unmatched junction bases: 1. Germline CDR1 and CDR2: LNHDA and SQIVND (reference sequence). Study results and limitations: Earlier analysis looked at TCR beta V segments, and most were productive about 90% or about 30% of the time.

The chain is built from TRBV19 and TRBJ2-2, with 11 bases that match TRBD2. This sequence was found in an older man in good health and CMV-seropositive. Sequenced sample: PBMCs. CDR3 loop: CASRLAGVNTGELFF. The CDR3 DNA follows: TGTGCCAGTAGACTAGCGGGAGTGAACACCGGGGAGCTGTTTTTT.